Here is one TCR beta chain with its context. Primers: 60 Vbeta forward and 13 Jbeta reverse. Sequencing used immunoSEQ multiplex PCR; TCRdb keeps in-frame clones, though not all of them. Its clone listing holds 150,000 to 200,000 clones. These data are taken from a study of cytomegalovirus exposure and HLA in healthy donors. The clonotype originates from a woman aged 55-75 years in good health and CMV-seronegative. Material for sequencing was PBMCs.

CDR3 sequence: CASSELISDTQYF. In DNA, the CDR3 is TGCGCCAGCAGTGAACTAATTTCAGATACGCAGTATTTT. The chain couples TRBV10-1 to TRBJ2-3; D call uncertain. V was shortened by 3 bases and J by 4 bases, with 8 bases between the two germline ends. The CDR3 loop spans 13 amino acids. From germline, CDR1 is WNHNN and CDR2 SYGVQD (reference sequence).